The next 6 T cell receptor beta chains were all read from a single sample in a study of shared clonotypes between healthy human individuals. Here immunoSEQ multiplex PCR was the method, and the copy in TCRdb shows in-frame clones only, minus some. The table has about half a million clones, 81% seen once; the top ten hold roughly 13%. Specimen: PBMCs. The receptors here all came from a woman aged 40 to 55 in good health. Some clones in this sample may be carry-over from other donors' samples.

The table lists this clone with many counts. The chain couples TRBV5-6 to TRBJ1-2; no reliable D call. Germline CDR1 reads SGHDT; CDR2 reads YYEEEE. The CDR3 has 13 residues. The germline V and J ends were trimmed by 0 bases and 8 bases, with 11 bases remaining between them. In DNA, the CDR3 is TGTGCCAGCAGCTTGGTAACGGCCATGGGCTACACCTTC. Translated: CASSLVTAMGYTF.

The table lists this clone with a few counts. The chain links TRBV14 to TRBJ2-2; no reliable D call. The V and J ends lost 0 bases and 7 bases respectively, with 12 bases between them. The germline CDR1 and CDR2 sequences are SGHDN and FVKESK. This CDR3 comprises 15 residues. CDR3: CASSQDQPLGGELFF. The CDR3 DNA reads as TGTGCCAGCAGCCAAGACCAGCCTTTGGGCGGGGAGCTGTTTTTT.

This chain connects TRBV28 to TRBJ2-3, with D perhaps TRBD1 (5 bases). There are 15 residues in the CDR3. Germline V gene lookup returns CDR1 MDHEN and CDR2 SYDVKM. Trimming cost V 3 bases and J 5 bases, with 15 bases left between them. The CDR3 coding sequence is TGTGCCAGCAGTTTCGAACAGGTCCCTTTAGATACGCAGTATTTT. Translation gives CASSFEQVPLDTQYF.

This CDR3 is CASSEARGYNEQFF. The CDR3 DNA reads TGTGCCAGCAGTGAAGCGAGGGGATACAATGAGCAGTTCTTC. The chain employs TRBV6-1 and TRBJ2-1, with D perhaps TRBD1 or TRBD2 (5 bases each). Trimming shortened V by 0 bases and J by 4 bases, and 7 bases separated the two germline ends. There are 14 residues in the CDR3. CDR1 and CDR2 from the germline V gene are MNHNS and SASEGT.

This chain joins TRBV28 and TRBJ2-1; 11 bases line up with TRBD2. V lost 4 bases to trimming and J lost 5 bases; unmatched junction nucleotides: 7. CDR1 and CDR2 from the germline V gene are MDHEN and SYDVKM. The CDR3 runs to 16 residues. The CDR3 region is CASSSPGLAVNNEQFF. DNA of the CDR3: TGTGCCAGCAGTTCCCCGGGACTAGCGGTTAACAATGAGCAGTTCTTC. Full variable domain (missing parts from reference TRBV28 and TRBJ2-1): DVKVTQSSRYLVKRTGEKVFLECVQDMDHENMFWYRQDPGLGLRLIYFSYDVKMKEKGDIPEGYSVSREKKERFSLILESASTNQTSMYLCASSSPGLAVNNEQFFGPGTRLTVL.

Of note for this clone: A far larger clone is one nucleotide away, so this likely arose from a read error. This CDR3 is also generated by other DNA sequences in the sample. This chain links TRBV18 with TRBJ1-5; 8 positions match TRBD1. This CDR3 has 15 residues. Germline values: CDR1 KGHSH, CDR2 LQKENI. V lost 3 bases to trimming and J lost 4 bases; unmatched junction nucleotides: 5. The CDR3 spells CASSPPGGRNQPQHF. The CDR3, as DNA: TGTGCCAGCTCACCGCCAGGGGGCCGAAATCAGCCCCAGCATTTT. Together with reference TRBV18 and TRBJ1-5, the CDR3 gives the full variable domain: NAGVMQNPRHLVRRRGQEARLRCSPMKGHSHVYWYRQLPEEGLKFMVYLQKENIIDESGMPKERFSAEFPKEGPSILRIQQVVRGDSAAYFCASSPPGGRNQPQHFGDGTRLSIL.